This T cell receptor beta chain stems from a study of T-cell memory formation after mild COVID-19. Study-wide context: Largely, TCR clusters stayed within a single donor.

At least ten counts were recorded for this clonotype. Its specificity is unknown. Study results and limitations: Clones which contracted sat mainly in CM and EM if CD4+, and in EMRA if CD8+.

Researchers used 5'RACE with constant-segment primers to make TCR alpha and TCR beta cDNA libraries that carry sample barcodes and UMIs. Each CDR3 protein is one row after TCRdb ran MiXCR on the 5' RACE reads. The repertoire has around 300,000 distinct CDR3 sequences, 10% to 15% of them found once; the top ten carry about a fifth. Germline V gene data show CDR1 as SGHTA and CDR2 as FQGNSA. The CDR3 has 14 amino acids. J lost 4 bases, V lost 2 bases, and 2 bases had no gene match. This TCR derives from a man aged 18 to 29 who had mild COVID-19 (a few samples of this study predate the infection). Cell type and time point are not known. The sequenced sample consisted of PBMCs or a T cell subset sorted from them (not recorded which). V usage is TRBV7-2 and J usage is TRBJ2-5; TRBD1 matches 9 bases. In DNA, the CDR3 is TGTGCCAGCAGCTTAACAGGGGGCGGAGAGACCCAGTACTTC. It translates to CASSLTGGGETQYF.